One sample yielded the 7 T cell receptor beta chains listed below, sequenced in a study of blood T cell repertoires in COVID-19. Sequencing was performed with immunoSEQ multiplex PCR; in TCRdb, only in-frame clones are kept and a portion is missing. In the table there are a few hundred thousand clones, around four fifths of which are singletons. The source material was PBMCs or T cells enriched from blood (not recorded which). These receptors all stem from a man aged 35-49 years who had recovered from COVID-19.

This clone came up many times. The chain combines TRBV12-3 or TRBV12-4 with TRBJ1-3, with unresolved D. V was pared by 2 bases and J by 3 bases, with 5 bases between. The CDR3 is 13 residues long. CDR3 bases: TGTGCCAGCAGTTTATCGGTTGGAAACACCATATATTTT. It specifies CASSLSVGNTIYF.

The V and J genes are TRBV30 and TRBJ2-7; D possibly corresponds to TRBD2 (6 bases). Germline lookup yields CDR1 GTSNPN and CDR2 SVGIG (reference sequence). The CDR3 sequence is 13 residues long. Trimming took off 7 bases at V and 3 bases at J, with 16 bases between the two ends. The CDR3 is CAYLLACFYEQYF. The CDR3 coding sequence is TGTGCCTACCTCCTAGCGTGCTTCTACGAGCAGTACTTC.

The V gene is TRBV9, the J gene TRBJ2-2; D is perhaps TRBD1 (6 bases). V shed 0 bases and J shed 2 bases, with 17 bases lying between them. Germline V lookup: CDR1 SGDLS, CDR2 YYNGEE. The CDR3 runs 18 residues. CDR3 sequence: CASSVAGVGVINTGELFF. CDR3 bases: TGTGCCAGCAGCGTAGCAGGGGTGGGGGTGATAAACACCGGGGAGCTGTTTTTT.

The CDR3 DNA reads as TGTGCCAGCTCTTACCAGTTGAATGGCTACACCTTC. This codes for CASSYQLNGYTF. The V gene is TRBV2, the J gene TRBJ1-2; D uncertain. The V and J ends lost 8 bases and 6 bases respectively, with 13 bases between them. CDR3 length: 12 residues. Germline CDR1 reads SNHLY; CDR2 reads FYNNEI.

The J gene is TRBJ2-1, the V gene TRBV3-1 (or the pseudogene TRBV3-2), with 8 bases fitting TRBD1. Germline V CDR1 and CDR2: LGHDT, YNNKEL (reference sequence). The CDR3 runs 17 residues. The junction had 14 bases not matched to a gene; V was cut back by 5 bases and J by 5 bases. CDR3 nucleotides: TGTGCCAGCAGCTCTCGTTTAAGTGGACAGGGAAACAATGAGCAGTTCTTC. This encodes CASSSRLSGQGNNEQFF.

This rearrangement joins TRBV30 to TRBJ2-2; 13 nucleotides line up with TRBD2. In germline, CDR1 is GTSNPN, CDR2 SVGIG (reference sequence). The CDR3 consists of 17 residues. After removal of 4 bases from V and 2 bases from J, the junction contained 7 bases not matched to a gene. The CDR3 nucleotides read TGTGCCTGGACTTCATGGACTAGCGGGAGAAACACCGGGGAGCTGTTTTTT. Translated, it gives CAWTSWTSGRNTGELFF.

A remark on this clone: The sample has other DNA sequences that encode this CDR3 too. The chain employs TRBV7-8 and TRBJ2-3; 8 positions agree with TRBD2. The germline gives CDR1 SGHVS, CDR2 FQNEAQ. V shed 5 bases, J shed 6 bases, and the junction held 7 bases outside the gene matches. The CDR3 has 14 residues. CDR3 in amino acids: CASSLGGAADTQYF. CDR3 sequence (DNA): TGTGCCAGCAGCCTCGGGGGGGCCGCTGATACGCAGTATTTT.